This T cell receptor (beta chain) was recovered during a study of shared clonotypes between healthy human individuals. CDR3 length equals 13 residues. The germline gives CDR1 SQVTM, CDR2 ANQGSEA. V was clipped by 5 bases and J by 3 bases, with 10 bases between them. Every immunoSEQ plate was one replicate of a subset's evenly spread DNA. Libraries were prepared by immunoSEQ multiplex PCR; TCRdb keeps only in-frame clonotypes and omits some of them. The sample includes more than 2 million clones, roughly 95% seen only once; the top ten take 0.13%. The sequence derives from a man younger than 35 in good health. The chain links TRBV29-1 to TRBJ2-2, with D uncertain. The source material was naive CD4+ T cells sorted from blood. Sample subset: CD45RA+ positively selected. The CDR3 protein is CSVMGSYTGELFF. CDR3 sequence (DNA): TGCAGCGTTATGGGGTCATACACCGGGGAGCTGTTTTTT.